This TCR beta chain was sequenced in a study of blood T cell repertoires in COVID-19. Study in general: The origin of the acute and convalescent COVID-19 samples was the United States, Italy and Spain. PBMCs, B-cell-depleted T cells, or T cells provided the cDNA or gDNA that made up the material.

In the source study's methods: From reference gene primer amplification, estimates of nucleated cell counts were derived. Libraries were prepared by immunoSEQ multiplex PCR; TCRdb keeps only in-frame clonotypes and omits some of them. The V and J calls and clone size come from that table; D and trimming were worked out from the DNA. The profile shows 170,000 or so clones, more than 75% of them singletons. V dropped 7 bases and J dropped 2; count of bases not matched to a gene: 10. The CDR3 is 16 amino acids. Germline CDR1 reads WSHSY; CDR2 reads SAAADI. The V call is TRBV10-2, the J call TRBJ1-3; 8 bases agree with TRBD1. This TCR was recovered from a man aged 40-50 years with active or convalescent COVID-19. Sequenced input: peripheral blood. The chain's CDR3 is CASTLDREGTGNTIYF. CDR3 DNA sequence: TGCGCCAGCACCTTGGACAGGGAGGGAACTGGAAACACCATATATTTT.